This T cell receptor beta chain was documented in a study of blood T cell repertoires in COVID-19. The CDR3 is 16 residues long. With 2 bases removed from V and 8 bases from J, the gap between germline ends came to 21 bases. Germline CDR1 and CDR2: SNHLY and FYNNEI. The table came from immunoSEQ multiplex PCR; TCRdb's copy has only in-frame clones and leaves some out. Of around 200,000 clones detected, roughly 88% appear once; the ten largest clones hold 4.5% to 7%. The chain joins TRBV2 to TRBJ1-2; perhaps TRBD1 as D (5 bases). This receptor was obtained from a man in his forties or fifties with acute COVID-19. What was sequenced was PBMCs or T cells enriched from blood (not recorded which). In nucleotides, the CDR3 is TGTGCCAGCAGTGAATTAGCAACAAGGGGCGGGAAAGGCTACACCTTC. This encodes CASSELATRGGKGYTF.